The clone carrying this T cell receptor (beta chain) was counted ten times or more. This sample was taken from a study of T cells in Graves' hyperthyroidism and ophthalmopathy. The CDR3 is 15 amino acids. The V gene's germline CDR1 is MNHNS and CDR2 SASEGT. V was cut by 4 bases and J by 7 bases, with 16 bases left in between. TCR beta CDR3 regions were amplified from RNA transcripts. RT-PCR in the first round (using the HTBI primer set) targeted the TCR CDR3. MiXCR, applied by TCRdb to the multiplex PCR reads, yields one record per CDR3 protein. This sample has hundreds of thousands of distinct CDR3 sequences, with 20% to 25% found just once. In patients aged 18 to 65, hyperthyroidism was newly diagnosed, with duration under 2 months.

This sequence joins TRBV6-1 and TRBJ2-2, with D tentatively TRBD2 (6 bases). This clonotype was sampled from a man aged 40-50 years with Graves' hyperthyroidism that later progressed to Graves' ophthalmopathy. Sequencing used blood. The CDR3 spells CASSGPTSWGGELFF. The CDR3 DNA follows: TGTGCCAGCAGTGGGCCCACTAGCTGGGGCGGGGAGCTGTTTTTT.